Presented here are 2 T cell receptor beta chains from one specimen sequenced in a study of shared clonotypes between healthy human individuals (dated by TCRdb to 2020 to 2021). CD8 naive samples consisted of CD45RO-negative cells that were positively selected for CCR7, yielding a CD45RA+CCR7+ population without TemRA cells. Library preparation was by the immunoSEQ multiplex PCR assay. Entries here come from immuneACCESS through TCRdb and include only in-frame sequences with V and J called. Some clones fail to appear in such tables; in the studies checked, an unresolved V gene covers under half of the shortfall, and the cause of the remainder is unknown. Here the sample has about 2 million clones; around 96% occur a single time. The top ten constitute 0.9% to 1.4% of the sample. Sequenced material: naive CD8+ T cells sorted from blood. The cell subset or site label here, explained by the study, means: CD45RA+CCR7+. All receptors derive from a man aged 18 to 35 in good health.

CDR3 amino acids: CASEWAGGYEQYF. The DNA of the CDR3 is TGCGCCAGCGAATGGGCAGGGGGCTACGAGCAGTACTTC. J is TRBJ2-7 and V is TRBV10-2, with TRBD1 matching over 7 bases. The V gene end was trimmed by 8 bases and the J gene end by 3 bases; junction bases not matched to a gene: 7. The germline gives CDR1 WSHSY, CDR2 SAAADI. This CDR3 has 13 amino acids.

The genes are TRBV4-1 and TRBJ2-3, with D perhaps assigned TRBD1 or TRBD2 (5 bases each). V was trimmed by 0 bases and J by 3 bases, leaving 16 bases between them. In germline, CDR1 is MGHRA, CDR2 YSYEKL. This CDR3 is 17 amino acids long. CDR3 sequence reads: CASSQDSGTDGTDTQYF. CDR3 nucleotide sequence: TGCGCCAGCAGCCAAGATTCCGGGACCGACGGTACAGATACGCAGTATTTT.